Given below is one TCR beta chain in context. Its antigen is still unknown. The source of the sample is a study of shared clonotypes between healthy human individuals. Germline values: CDR1 MDHEN, CDR2 SYDVKM. Trimming removed 5 bases from V and 6 bases from J, with 14 bases in between. The CDR3 contains 14 residues. The table came from immunoSEQ multiplex PCR; TCRdb's copy has only in-frame clones and leaves some out. The table records over a million clones, 95% to 99% of them present only once. Study-level results: All-four-donor shared clonotypes had higher generation probabilities than non-shared clonotypes did.

The V and J genes are TRBV28 and TRBJ2-1; the D is unclear. Material for sequencing was naive CD4+ T cells sorted from blood. Sample subset: CD45RA+ positively selected. The source of this sequence is a man in his thirties or forties in good health. CDR3 loop: CASSHQGPRNEQFF. As DNA, the CDR3 is TGTGCCAGCAGTCACCAAGGACCACGCAATGAGCAGTTCTTC.